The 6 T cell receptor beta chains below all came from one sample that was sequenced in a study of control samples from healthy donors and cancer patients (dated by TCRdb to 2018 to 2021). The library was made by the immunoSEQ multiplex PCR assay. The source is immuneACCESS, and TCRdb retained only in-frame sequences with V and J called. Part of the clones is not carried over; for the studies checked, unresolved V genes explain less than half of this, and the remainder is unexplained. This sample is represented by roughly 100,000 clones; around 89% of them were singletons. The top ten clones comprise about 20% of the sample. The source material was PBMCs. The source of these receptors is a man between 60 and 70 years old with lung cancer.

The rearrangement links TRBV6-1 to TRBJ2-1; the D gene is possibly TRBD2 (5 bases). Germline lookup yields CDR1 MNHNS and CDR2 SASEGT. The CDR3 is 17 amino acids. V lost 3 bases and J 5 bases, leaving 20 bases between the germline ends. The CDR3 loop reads CASSEALAGDLDNEQFF. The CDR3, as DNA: TGTGCCAGCAGTGAGGCCCTAGCTGGAGATTTGGACAATGAGCAGTTCTTC.

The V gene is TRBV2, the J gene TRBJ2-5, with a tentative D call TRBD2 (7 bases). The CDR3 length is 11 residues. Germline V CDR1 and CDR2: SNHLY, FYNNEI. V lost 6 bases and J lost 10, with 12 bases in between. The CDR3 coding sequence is TGTGCCAGCAGGGGCGGGGGCCTCCAGTACTTC. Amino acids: CASRGGGLQYF.

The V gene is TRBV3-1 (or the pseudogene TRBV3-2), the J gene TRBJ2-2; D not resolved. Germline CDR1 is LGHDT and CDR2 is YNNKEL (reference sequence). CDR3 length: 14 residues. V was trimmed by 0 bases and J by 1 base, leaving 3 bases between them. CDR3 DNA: TGTGCCAGCAGCCAAGAGGGGAACACCGGGGAGCTGTTTTTT. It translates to CASSQEGNTGELFF.

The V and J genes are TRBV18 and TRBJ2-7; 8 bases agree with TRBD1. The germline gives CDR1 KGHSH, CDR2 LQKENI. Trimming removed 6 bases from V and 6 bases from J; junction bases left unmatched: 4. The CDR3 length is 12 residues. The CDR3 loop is CASSPDRAEQYF. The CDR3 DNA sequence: TGTGCCAGCTCTCCGGACAGGGCCGAGCAGTACTTC.

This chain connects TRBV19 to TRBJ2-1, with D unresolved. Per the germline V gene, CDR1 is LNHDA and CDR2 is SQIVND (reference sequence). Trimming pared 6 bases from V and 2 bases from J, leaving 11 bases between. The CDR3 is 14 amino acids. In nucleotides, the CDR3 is TGTGCCAGTAGGGGTAGTATCCCCTACAATGAGCAGTTCTTC. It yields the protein CASRGSIPYNEQFF.

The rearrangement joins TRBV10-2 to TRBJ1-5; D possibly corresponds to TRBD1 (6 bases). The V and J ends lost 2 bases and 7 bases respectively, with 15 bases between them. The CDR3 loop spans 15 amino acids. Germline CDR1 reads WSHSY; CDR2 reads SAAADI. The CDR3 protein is CASSEPIQGHQPQHF. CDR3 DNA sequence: TGCGCCAGCAGTGAGCCTATACAGGGTCACCAGCCCCAGCATTTT.